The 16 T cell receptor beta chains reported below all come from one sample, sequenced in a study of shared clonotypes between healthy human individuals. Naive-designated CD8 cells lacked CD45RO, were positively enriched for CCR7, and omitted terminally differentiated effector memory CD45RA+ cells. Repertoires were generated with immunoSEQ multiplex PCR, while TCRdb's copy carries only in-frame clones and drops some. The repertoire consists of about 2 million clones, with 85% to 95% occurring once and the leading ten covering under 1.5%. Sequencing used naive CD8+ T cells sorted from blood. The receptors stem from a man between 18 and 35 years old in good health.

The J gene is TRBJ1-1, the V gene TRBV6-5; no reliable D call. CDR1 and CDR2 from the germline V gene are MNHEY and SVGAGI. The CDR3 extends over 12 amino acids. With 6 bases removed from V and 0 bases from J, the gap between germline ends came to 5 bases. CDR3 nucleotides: TGTGCCAGCAGCCAAATGAACACTGAAGCTTTCTTT. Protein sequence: CASSQMNTEAFF.

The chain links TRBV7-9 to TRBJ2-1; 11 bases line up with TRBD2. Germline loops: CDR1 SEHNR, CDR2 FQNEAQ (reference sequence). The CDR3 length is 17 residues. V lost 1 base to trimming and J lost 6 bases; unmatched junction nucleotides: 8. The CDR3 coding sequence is TGTGCCAGCAGCTTAGGGATTAGCGGGGGGGCCCCCAATGAGCAGTTCTTC. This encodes CASSLGISGGAPNEQFF.

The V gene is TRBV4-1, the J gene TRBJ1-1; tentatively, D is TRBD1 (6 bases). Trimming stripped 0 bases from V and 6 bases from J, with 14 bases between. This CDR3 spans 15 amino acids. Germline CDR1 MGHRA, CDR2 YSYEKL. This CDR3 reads CASSQDEQGRAEAFF. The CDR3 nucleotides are TGCGCCAGCAGCCAAGATGAGCAGGGGCGGGCTGAAGCTTTCTTT.

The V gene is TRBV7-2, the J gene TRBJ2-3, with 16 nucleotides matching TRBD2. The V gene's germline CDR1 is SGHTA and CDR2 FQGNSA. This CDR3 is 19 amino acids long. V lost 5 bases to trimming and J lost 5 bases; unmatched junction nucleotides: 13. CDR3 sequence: CASSPPGLAGGPSIDTQYF. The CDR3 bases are TGTGCCAGCAGCCCTCCGGGACTAGCGGGGGGGCCTTCTATAGATACGCAGTATTTT.

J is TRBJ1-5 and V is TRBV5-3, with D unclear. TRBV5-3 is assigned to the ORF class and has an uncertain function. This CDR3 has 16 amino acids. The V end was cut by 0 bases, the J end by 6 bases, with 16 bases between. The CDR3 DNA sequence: TGTGCCAGAAGCTTGGTTGGCCGGGGATGCCGTCAGCCCCAGCATTTT. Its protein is CARSLVGRGCRQPQHF.

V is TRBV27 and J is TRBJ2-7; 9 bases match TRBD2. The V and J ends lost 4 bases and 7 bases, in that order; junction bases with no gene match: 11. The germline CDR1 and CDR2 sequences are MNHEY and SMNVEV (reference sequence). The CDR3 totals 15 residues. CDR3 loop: CASSSVLAGVGEQYF. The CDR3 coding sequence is TGTGCCAGCAGTTCAGTGTTAGCGGGAGTTGGTGAGCAGTACTTC.

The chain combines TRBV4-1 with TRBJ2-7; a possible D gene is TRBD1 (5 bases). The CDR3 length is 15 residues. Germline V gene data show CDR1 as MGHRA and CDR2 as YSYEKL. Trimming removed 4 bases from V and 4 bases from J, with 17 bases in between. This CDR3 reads CASSPGLGQGYEQYF. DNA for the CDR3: TGCGCCAGCAGCCCGGGCCTGGGCCAGGGTTACGAGCAGTACTTC.

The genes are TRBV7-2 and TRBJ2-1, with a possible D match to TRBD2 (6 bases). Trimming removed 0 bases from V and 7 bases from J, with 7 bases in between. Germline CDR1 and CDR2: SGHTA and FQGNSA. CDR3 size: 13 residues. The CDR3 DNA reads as TGTGCCAGCAGCTTAGCGACTAGTAATGAGCAGTTCTTC. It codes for CASSLATSNEQFF.

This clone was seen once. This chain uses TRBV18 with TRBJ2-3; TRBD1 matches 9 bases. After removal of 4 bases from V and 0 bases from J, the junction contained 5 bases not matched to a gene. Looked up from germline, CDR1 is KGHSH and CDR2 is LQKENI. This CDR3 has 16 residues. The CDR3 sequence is CASSLGQGPSTDTQYF. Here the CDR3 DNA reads TGTGCCAGCTCACTTGGACAGGGGCCTAGCACAGATACGCAGTATTTT.

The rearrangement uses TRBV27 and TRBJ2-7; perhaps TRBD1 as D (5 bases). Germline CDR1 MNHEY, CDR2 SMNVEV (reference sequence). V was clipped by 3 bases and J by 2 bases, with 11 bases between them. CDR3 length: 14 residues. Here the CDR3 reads CASSFQGTTYEQYF. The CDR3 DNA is TGTGCCAGCAGTTTTCAGGGAACTACCTACGAGCAGTACTTC.

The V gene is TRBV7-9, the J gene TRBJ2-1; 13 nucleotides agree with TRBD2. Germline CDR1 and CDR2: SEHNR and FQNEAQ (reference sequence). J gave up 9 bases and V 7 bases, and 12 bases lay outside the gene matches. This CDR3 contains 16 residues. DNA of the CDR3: TGTGCCAGCACCCCCGGGACTAGCGGGATGGAGAGTGAGCAGTTCTTC. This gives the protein CASTPGTSGMESEQFF.

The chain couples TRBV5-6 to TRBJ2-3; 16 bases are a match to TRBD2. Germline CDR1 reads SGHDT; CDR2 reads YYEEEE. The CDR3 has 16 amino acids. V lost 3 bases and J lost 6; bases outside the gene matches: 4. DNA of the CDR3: TGTGCCAGCAGCTGGGGACTAGCGGGGGGGCAGGATACGCAGTATTTT. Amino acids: CASSWGLAGGQDTQYF.

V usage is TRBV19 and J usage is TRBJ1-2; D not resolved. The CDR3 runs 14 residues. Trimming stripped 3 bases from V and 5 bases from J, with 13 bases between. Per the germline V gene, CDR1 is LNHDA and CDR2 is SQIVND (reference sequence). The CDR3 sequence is CASSISGQDYGYTF. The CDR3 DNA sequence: TGTGCCAGTAGTATTTCCGGGCAGGATTATGGCTACACCTTC. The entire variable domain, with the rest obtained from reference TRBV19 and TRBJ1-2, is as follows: DGGITQSPKYLFRKEGQNVTLSCEQNLNHDAMYWYRQDPGQGLRLIYYSQIVNDFQKGDIAEGYSVSREKKESFPLTVTSAQKNPTAFYLCASSISGQDYGYTFGSGTRLTVV.

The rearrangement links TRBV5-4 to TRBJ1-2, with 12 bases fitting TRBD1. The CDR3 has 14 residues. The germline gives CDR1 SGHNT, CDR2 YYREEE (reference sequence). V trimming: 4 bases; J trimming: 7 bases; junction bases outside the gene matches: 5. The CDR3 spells CASSGGQGATGYTF. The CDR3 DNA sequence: TGTGCCAGCAGCGGGGGACAGGGGGCGACTGGCTACACCTTC.

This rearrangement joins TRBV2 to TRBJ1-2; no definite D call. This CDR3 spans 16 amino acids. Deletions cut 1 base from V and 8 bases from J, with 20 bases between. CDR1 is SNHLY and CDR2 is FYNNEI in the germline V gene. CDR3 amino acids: CASSEVLAGPQGGYTF. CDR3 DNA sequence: TGTGCCAGCAGTGAAGTTCTCGCCGGGCCCCAAGGCGGCTACACCTTC.

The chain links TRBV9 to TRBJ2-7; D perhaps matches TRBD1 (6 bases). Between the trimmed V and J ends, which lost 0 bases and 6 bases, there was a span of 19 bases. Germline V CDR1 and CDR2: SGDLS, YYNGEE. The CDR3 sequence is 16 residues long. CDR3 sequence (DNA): TGTGCCAGCAGCGTAGCCGGACAGTACAACTGGGGCGAGCAGTACTTC. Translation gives CASSVAGQYNWGEQYF. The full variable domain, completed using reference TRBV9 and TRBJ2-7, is DSGVTQTPKHLITATGQRVTLRCSPRSGDLSVYWYQQSLDQGLQFLIQYYNGEERAKGNILERFSAQQFPDLHSELNLSSLELGDSALYFCASSVAGQYNWGEQYFGPGTRLTVT.